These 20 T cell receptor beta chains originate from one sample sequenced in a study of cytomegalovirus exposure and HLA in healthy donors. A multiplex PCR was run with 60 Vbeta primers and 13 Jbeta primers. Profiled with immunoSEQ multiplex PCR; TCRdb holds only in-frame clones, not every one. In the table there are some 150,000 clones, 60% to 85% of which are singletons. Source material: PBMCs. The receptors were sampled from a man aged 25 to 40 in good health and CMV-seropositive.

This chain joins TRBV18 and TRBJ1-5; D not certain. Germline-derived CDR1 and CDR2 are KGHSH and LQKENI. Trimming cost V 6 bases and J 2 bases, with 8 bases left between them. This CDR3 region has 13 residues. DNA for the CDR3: TGTGCCAGCTCCCTCCCCGGCAATCAGCCCCAGCATTTT. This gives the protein CASSLPGNQPQHF.

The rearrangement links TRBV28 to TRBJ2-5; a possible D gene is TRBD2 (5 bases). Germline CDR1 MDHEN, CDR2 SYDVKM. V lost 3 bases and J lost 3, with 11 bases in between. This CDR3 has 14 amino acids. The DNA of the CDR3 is TGTGCCAGCAGTTTTGGAGGAGAAAAAGAGACCCAGTACTTC. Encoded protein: CASSFGGEKETQYF.

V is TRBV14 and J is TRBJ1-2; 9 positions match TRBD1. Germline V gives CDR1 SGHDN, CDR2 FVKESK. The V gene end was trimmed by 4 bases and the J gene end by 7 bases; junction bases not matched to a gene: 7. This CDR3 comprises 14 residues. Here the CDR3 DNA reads TGTGCCAGCAGCCCCCTGGGACAGGGTGCTGGCTACACCTTC. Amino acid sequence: CASSPLGQGAGYTF.

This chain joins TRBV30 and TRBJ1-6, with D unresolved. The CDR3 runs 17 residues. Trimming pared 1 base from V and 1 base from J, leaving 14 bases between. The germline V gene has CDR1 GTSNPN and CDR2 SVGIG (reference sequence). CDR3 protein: CAWSGDSSGSYNSPLHF. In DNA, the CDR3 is TGTGCCTGGAGTGGCGACTCGAGCGGTTCCTATAATTCACCCCTCCACTTT.

Here the CDR3 DNA reads TGCGCCAGCAGCCAAGATAAAAGGAACAGTCTCAATCAGCCCCAGCATTTT. Its translation is CASSQDKRNSLNQPQHF. V and J are TRBV4-1 and TRBJ1-5; D gene unclear. Trimming took off 0 bases at V and 3 bases at J, with 15 bases between the two ends. The CDR3 sequence is 17 residues long. In germline, CDR1 is MGHRA, CDR2 YSYEKL.

CDR3 bases: TGTGCCTGTTCAAAAGACCAGCGGGGGGGATTTAACACCGGGGAGCTGTTTTTT. This encodes CACSKDQRGGFNTGELFF. V usage is TRBV30 and J usage is TRBJ2-2; 10 nucleotides match TRBD2. Per the germline V gene, CDR1 is GTSNPN and CDR2 is SVGIG (reference sequence). The CDR3 totals 18 residues. J was trimmed by 2 bases and V by 6 bases; bases with no gene match: 15.

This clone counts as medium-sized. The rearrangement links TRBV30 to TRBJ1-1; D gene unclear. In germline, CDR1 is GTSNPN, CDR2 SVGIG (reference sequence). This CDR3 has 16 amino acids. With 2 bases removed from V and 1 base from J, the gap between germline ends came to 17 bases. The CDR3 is CAWSPPFRGRNTEAFF. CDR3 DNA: TGTGCCTGGAGTCCTCCTTTTAGAGGGCGGAACACTGAAGCTTTCTTT.

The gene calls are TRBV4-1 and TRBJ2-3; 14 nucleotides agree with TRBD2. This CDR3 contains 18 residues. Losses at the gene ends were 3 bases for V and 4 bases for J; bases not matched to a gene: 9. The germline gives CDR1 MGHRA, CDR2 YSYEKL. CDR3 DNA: TGCGCCAGCAGCCAGCAGGTGGGACTAGCGGGGGCCGCAGATACGCAGTATTTT. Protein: CASSQQVGLAGAADTQYF.

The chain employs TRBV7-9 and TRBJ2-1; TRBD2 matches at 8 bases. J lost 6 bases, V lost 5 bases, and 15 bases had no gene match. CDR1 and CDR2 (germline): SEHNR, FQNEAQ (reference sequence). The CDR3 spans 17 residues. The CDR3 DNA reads TGTGCCAGCAGCACCGGGGGGGCCCGAAAGGATTCCAATGAGCAGTTCTTC. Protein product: CASSTGGARKDSNEQFF.

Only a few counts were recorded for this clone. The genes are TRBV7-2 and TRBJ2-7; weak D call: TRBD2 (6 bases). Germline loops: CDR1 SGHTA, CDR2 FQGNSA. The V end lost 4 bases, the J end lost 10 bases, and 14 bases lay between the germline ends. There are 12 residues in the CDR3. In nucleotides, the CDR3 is TGTGCCAGCAGCTGGACCGGGGGTGGACAGTACTTC. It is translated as CASSWTGGGQYF.

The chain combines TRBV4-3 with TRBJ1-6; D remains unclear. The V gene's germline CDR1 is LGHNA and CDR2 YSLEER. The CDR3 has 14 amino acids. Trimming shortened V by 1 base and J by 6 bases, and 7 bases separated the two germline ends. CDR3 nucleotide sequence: TGCGCCAGCAGCCAAGGCAGTTTTAATTCACCCCTCCACTTT. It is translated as CASSQGSFNSPLHF.

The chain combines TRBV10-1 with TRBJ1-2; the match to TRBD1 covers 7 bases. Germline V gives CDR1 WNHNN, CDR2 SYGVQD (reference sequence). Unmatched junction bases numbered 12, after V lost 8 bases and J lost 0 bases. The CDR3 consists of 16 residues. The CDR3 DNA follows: TGCGCCAGCCCCTTACAGGGGCCGGAAGCTAACTATGGCTACACCTTC. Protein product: CASPLQGPEANYGYTF.

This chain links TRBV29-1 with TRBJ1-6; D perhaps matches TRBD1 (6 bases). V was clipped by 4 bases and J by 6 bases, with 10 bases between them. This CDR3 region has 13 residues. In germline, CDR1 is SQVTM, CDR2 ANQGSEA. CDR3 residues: CSVGTEINSPLHF. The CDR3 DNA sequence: TGCAGCGTTGGGACAGAAATTAATTCACCCCTCCACTTT.

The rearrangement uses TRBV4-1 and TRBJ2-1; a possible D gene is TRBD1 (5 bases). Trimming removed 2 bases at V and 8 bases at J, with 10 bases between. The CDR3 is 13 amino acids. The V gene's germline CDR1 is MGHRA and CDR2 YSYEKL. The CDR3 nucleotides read TGCGCCAGCAGCCAATGGATAGGGGATGAGCAGTTCTTC. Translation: CASSQWIGDEQFF.

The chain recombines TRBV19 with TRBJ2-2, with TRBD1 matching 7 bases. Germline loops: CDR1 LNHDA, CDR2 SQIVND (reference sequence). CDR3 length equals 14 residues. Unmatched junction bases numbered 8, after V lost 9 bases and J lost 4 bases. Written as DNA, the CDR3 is TGTGCCAGGACTGACAGGGAGTCCACCGGGGAGCTGTTTTTT. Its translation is CARTDRESTGELFF.

This chain's CDR3 is CASSFGDRVKEQYF. DNA of the CDR3: TGTGCCAGCAGTTTTGGGGACAGGGTGAAAGAGCAGTACTTC. This chain links TRBV27 with TRBJ2-7; TRBD1 matches 9 bases. Per germline, CDR1 MNHEY and CDR2 SMNVEV (reference sequence). V dropped 3 bases and J dropped 7; count of bases not matched to a gene: 7. The CDR3 has 14 residues.

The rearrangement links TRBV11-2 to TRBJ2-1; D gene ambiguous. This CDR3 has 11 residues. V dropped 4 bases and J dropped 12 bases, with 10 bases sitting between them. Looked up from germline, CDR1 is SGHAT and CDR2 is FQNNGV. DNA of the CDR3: TGTGCCAGCAGCTCCCGCCGGGTGCAGTTCTTC. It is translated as CASSSRRVQFF.

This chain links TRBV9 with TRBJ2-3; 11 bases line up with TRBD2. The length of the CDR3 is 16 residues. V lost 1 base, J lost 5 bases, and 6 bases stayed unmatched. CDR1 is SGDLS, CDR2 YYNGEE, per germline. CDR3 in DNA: TGTGCCAGCAGCGTAATAGCGGGGGGGCCGGGAGATACGCAGTATTTT. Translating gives CASSVIAGGPGDTQYF. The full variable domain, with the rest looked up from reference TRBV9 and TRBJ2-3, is DSGVTQTPKHLITATGQRVTLRCSPRSGDLSVYWYQQSLDQGLQFLIQYYNGEERAKGNILERFSAQQFPDLHSELNLSSLELGDSALYFCASSVIAGGPGDTQYFGPGTRLTVL.

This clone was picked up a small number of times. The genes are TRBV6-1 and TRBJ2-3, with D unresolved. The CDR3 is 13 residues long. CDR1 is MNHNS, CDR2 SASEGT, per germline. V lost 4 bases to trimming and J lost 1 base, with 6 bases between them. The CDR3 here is CASSGQGTDTQYF. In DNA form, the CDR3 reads TGTGCCAGCAGTGGACAAGGCACAGATACGCAGTATTTT.

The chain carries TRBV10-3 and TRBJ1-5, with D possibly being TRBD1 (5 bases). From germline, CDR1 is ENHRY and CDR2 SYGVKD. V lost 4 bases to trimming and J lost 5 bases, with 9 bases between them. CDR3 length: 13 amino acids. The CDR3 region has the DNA TGTGCCATCAGTGCGGGAGGGGATCAGCCCCAGCATTTT. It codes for CAISAGGDQPQHF.